Listed below are T cell receptor beta chains from one sample, sequenced in a study of blood T cell repertoires in COVID-19. Here immunoSEQ multiplex PCR was the method, and the copy in TCRdb shows in-frame clones only, minus some. This sample carries roughly 74,000 clones, around nine tenths of them seen once, and the ten largest clones take around 2.8%. Material for sequencing was peripheral blood. All receptors come from a man aged 70 or older with active or convalescent COVID-19. The CDR3 runs from the conserved cysteine through the conserved F or W. Fields, in order: CDR3 protein, CDR3 DNA, D gene, J gene, clone size, V gene. D genes are given only for firm matches. The size of a clone is reported for some rows only, either as once, few or many, or as a class for expanded clones.

cdr3_aa: CASSPSGLAGANEQFF; cdr3_nt: TGTGCCAGCTCACCATCAGGACTAGCGGGGGCTAATGAGCAGTTCTTC; d_call: TRBD2; j_call: TRBJ2-1; clone_size: -; v_call: TRBV18
cdr3_aa: CASSWGDREGNQPQHF; cdr3_nt: TGCGCCAGCAGCTGGGGGGACAGGGAGGGCAATCAGCCCCAGCATTTT; d_call: TRBD1; j_call: TRBJ1-5; clone_size: -; v_call: TRBV5-1
cdr3_aa: CASSVLGLYTDTQYF; cdr3_nt: TGTGCCAGCAGCGTCTTGGGCCTCTACACAGATACGCAGTATTTT; d_call: -; j_call: TRBJ2-3; clone_size: once; v_call: TRBV11-2
cdr3_aa: CASSPRDSQPQHF; cdr3_nt: TGTGCCAGCAGTCCGCGGGACAGCCAGCCCCAGCATTTT; d_call: TRBD1; j_call: TRBJ1-5; clone_size: -; v_call: TRBV12-3/TRBV12-4
cdr3_aa: CASSGTGLRGDEKLFF; cdr3_nt: TGCGCCAGCAGCGGAACAGGGCTTCGAGGGGATGAAAAACTGTTTTTT; d_call: -; j_call: TRBJ1-4; clone_size: -; v_call: TRBV5-1
cdr3_aa: CASWKRVGTDTQYF; cdr3_nt: TGTGCCAGCTGGAAGCGGGTGGGCACAGATACGCAGTATTTT; d_call: -; j_call: TRBJ2-3; clone_size: -; v_call: TRBV28
cdr3_aa: CASAGGGRDTGELFF; cdr3_nt: TGTGCCAGTGCCGGGGGAGGGAGGGACACCGGGGAGCTGTTTTTT; d_call: TRBD2; j_call: TRBJ2-2; clone_size: -; v_call: TRBV19
cdr3_aa: CASGSDLNTGELFF; cdr3_nt: TGTGCTAGTGGGTCCGACTTGAACACCGGGGAGCTGTTTTTT; d_call: -; j_call: TRBJ2-2; clone_size: -; v_call: TRBV12-5
cdr3_aa: CASSLGESSGQFF; cdr3_nt: TGTGCCAGCAGCTTGGGAGAGTCGAGTGGGCAGTTCTTC; d_call: -; j_call: TRBJ2-1; clone_size: -; v_call: TRBV5-5
cdr3_aa: CASGLAVEQYF; cdr3_nt: TGTGCTAGTGGTTTGGCCGTCGAGCAGTACTTC; d_call: -; j_call: TRBJ2-7; clone_size: -; v_call: TRBV12-5
cdr3_aa: CASSSREIYGYTF; cdr3_nt: TGTGCCAGCAGCTCCAGGGAAATCTATGGCTACACCTTC; d_call: -; j_call: TRBJ1-2; clone_size: -; v_call: TRBV6-2/TRBV6-3
cdr3_aa: CASGLVLGETQYF; cdr3_nt: TGTGCTAGTGGTTTGGTACTAGGTGAGACCCAGTACTTC; d_call: -; j_call: TRBJ2-5; clone_size: once; v_call: TRBV12-5
cdr3_aa: CASKSQNSNQPQHF; cdr3_nt: TGTGCCAGCAAGTCTCAGAATAGCAATCAGCCCCAGCATTTT; d_call: -; j_call: TRBJ1-5; clone_size: -; v_call: TRBV6-1
cdr3_aa: CASSDGGSNYGYTF; cdr3_nt: TGTGCCAGCAGCGACGGCGGGTCGAACTATGGCTACACCTTC; d_call: -; j_call: TRBJ1-2; clone_size: -; v_call: TRBV2
cdr3_aa: CASSFRGQPKDYTF; cdr3_nt: TGTGCCAGCAGCTTCAGAGGACAGCCGAAGGACTACACCTTC; d_call: -; j_call: TRBJ1-2; clone_size: -; v_call: TRBV5-8
cdr3_aa: CASSRFGRLGGTEAFF; cdr3_nt: TGTGCCAGTAGTAGATTCGGACGTTTAGGAGGCACTGAAGCTTTCTTT; d_call: -; j_call: TRBJ1-1; clone_size: -; v_call: TRBV19
cdr3_aa: CSVVGARGTEAFF; cdr3_nt: TGCAGCGTTGTAGGGGCCAGGGGCACTGAAGCTTTCTTT; d_call: -; j_call: TRBJ1-1; clone_size: -; v_call: TRBV29-1
cdr3_aa: CASSRGGQPTREAFF; cdr3_nt: TGCGCCAGCAGCCGGGGGGGACAACCTACCCGTGAAGCTTTCTTT; d_call: -; j_call: TRBJ1-1; clone_size: -; v_call: TRBV5-1
cdr3_aa: CASSSWQVGRYEQYF; cdr3_nt: TGTGCCAGCAGCTCCTGGCAGGTTGGAAGGTACGAGCAGTACTTC; d_call: -; j_call: TRBJ2-7; clone_size: -; v_call: TRBV11-2
cdr3_aa: CASRPSGSSYEQYF; cdr3_nt: TGTGCCAGCAGGCCTAGCGGTAGCTCCTACGAGCAGTACTTC; d_call: TRBD2; j_call: TRBJ2-7; clone_size: -; v_call: TRBV28
cdr3_aa: CASSATQGAGTEAFF; cdr3_nt: TGTGCCAGCAGCGCTACCCAGGGGGCCGGGACTGAAGCTTTCTTT; d_call: TRBD1; j_call: TRBJ1-1; clone_size: -; v_call: TRBV9
cdr3_aa: CASSPSLTGVAKNIQYF; cdr3_nt: TGTGCCAGCAGCCCCTCTTTGACCGGAGTAGCCAAAAACATTCAGTACTTC; d_call: -; j_call: TRBJ2-4; clone_size: -; v_call: TRBV7-9
cdr3_aa: CASRSWGGDYGYTF; cdr3_nt: TGTGCCAGCAGATCTTGGGGGGGCGACTATGGCTACACCTTC; d_call: -; j_call: TRBJ1-2; clone_size: once; v_call: TRBV28
cdr3_aa: CASSLEGQGAYEQYF; cdr3_nt: TGTGCCAGCAGTCTGGAGGGACAGGGGGCTTACGAGCAGTACTTC; d_call: TRBD1; j_call: TRBJ2-7; clone_size: -; v_call: TRBV2
cdr3_aa: CASSQARHSYEQYF; cdr3_nt: TGTGCCAGCAGCCAAGCCAGACACTCCTACGAGCAGTACTTC; d_call: -; j_call: TRBJ2-7; clone_size: -; v_call: TRBV4-2
cdr3_aa: CASSLNGNTDTQYF; cdr3_nt: TGTGCCAGCAGTCTTAACGGGAACACAGATACGCAGTATTTT; d_call: -; j_call: TRBJ2-3; clone_size: -; v_call: TRBV7-8
cdr3_aa: CASSTGTGGGNTIYF; cdr3_nt: TGTGCCAGTAGTACCGGGACAGGGGGTGGAAACACCATATATTTT; d_call: TRBD1; j_call: TRBJ1-3; clone_size: -; v_call: TRBV19
cdr3_aa: CASSLAGFSYEQYF; cdr3_nt: TGTGCCAGCAGCTTGGCAGGGTTCTCCTACGAGCAGTACTTC; d_call: -; j_call: TRBJ2-7; clone_size: -; v_call: TRBV5-4
cdr3_aa: CAITMTGSGYGYTF; cdr3_nt: TGTGCCATCACCATGACAGGGAGTGGATATGGCTACACCTTC; d_call: TRBD1; j_call: TRBJ1-2; clone_size: once; v_call: TRBV10-3
cdr3_aa: CASSETGRTTEAFF; cdr3_nt: TGCGCCAGCAGTGAAACAGGGAGAACGACTGAAGCTTTCTTT; d_call: -; j_call: TRBJ1-1; clone_size: -; v_call: TRBV10-1
cdr3_aa: CASSPGQGAGNTIYF; cdr3_nt: TGTGCCAGCAGCCCCGGACAGGGGGCTGGAAACACCATATATTTT; d_call: TRBD1; j_call: TRBJ1-3; clone_size: -; v_call: TRBV3-1/TRBV3-2
cdr3_aa: CASSFLGPVGGITNQPQHF; cdr3_nt: TGTGCCAGCAGCTTTCTGGGCCCCGTCGGGGGGATTACAAATCAGCCCCAGCATTTT; d_call: -; j_call: TRBJ1-5; clone_size: few; v_call: TRBV7-8
cdr3_aa: CASSRGQGGFEKLFF; cdr3_nt: TGTGCCAGCAGTCGGGGACAGGGAGGTTTTGAAAAACTGTTTTTT; d_call: TRBD1; j_call: TRBJ1-4; clone_size: -; v_call: TRBV6-5
cdr3_aa: CASSRETGGTEAFF; cdr3_nt: TGCGCCAGCAGCAGAGAGACGGGAGGCACTGAAGCTTTCTTT; d_call: -; j_call: TRBJ1-1; clone_size: -; v_call: TRBV5-1
cdr3_aa: CASSQTFTNEKLFF; cdr3_nt: TGTGCCAGCAGCCAGACATTTACTAATGAAAAACTGTTTTTT; d_call: -; j_call: TRBJ1-4; clone_size: -; v_call: TRBV3-1/TRBV3-2
cdr3_aa: CAWSDQGLTTQYF; cdr3_nt: TGTGCCTGGAGTGACCAGGGGTTAACGACGCAGTATTTT; d_call: -; j_call: TRBJ2-3; clone_size: -; v_call: TRBV30
cdr3_aa: CASSYSPDRGYTF; cdr3_nt: TGTGCCAGCAGTTACTCGCCGGACAGGGGCTACACCTTC; d_call: TRBD1; j_call: TRBJ1-2; clone_size: few; v_call: TRBV6-5
cdr3_aa: CAISDRTGGTEAFF; cdr3_nt: TGTGCCATCAGTGACCGGACAGGGGGCACTGAAGCTTTCTTT; d_call: TRBD1; j_call: TRBJ1-1; clone_size: -; v_call: TRBV10-3
cdr3_aa: CASSLSGQGPYEQYF; cdr3_nt: TGTGCCAGCAGCTTATCGGGACAGGGCCCCTACGAGCAGTACTTC; d_call: TRBD1; j_call: TRBJ2-7; clone_size: once; v_call: TRBV7-9
cdr3_aa: CASSPRGDTEAFF; cdr3_nt: TGTGCCAGCAGCCCCCGGGGGGACACTGAAGCTTTCTTT; d_call: -; j_call: TRBJ1-1; clone_size: -; v_call: TRBV9
cdr3_aa: CASSERRSGTEAFF; cdr3_nt: TGTGCCAGTAGTGAACGTCGGTCGGGCACTGAAGCTTTCTTT; d_call: -; j_call: TRBJ1-1; clone_size: -; v_call: TRBV19
cdr3_aa: CASSQEAGDLQFQETQYF; cdr3_nt: TGTGCCAGCAGCCAGGAAGCGGGCGACTTACAATTCCAAGAGACCCAGTACTTC; d_call: -; j_call: TRBJ2-5; clone_size: -; v_call: TRBV3-1/TRBV3-2
cdr3_aa: CAGGSTDTQYF; cdr3_nt: TGTGCCGGCGGGAGTACAGATACGCAGTATTTT; d_call: TRBD2; j_call: TRBJ2-3; clone_size: -; v_call: TRBV28
cdr3_aa: CASSLPRQGGNYGYTF; cdr3_nt: TGTGCCAGCAGCTTACCCCGGCAGGGGGGTAACTATGGCTACACCTTC; d_call: TRBD1; j_call: TRBJ1-2; clone_size: -; v_call: TRBV7-9
cdr3_aa: CASSPRTGNYNEQFF; cdr3_nt: TGCGCCAGCAGCCCCCGGACAGGGAACTACAATGAGCAGTTCTTC; d_call: TRBD1; j_call: TRBJ2-1; clone_size: -; v_call: TRBV5-1
cdr3_aa: CASSLGGGGEQYF; cdr3_nt: TGTGCCAGCAGCTTAGGAGGGGGGGGCGAGCAGTACTTC; d_call: -; j_call: TRBJ2-7; clone_size: -; v_call: TRBV11-2
cdr3_aa: CASSLGAGVVNEQFF; cdr3_nt: TGCGCCAGCAGCTTGGGTGCAGGGGTCGTAAATGAGCAGTTCTTC; d_call: -; j_call: TRBJ2-1; clone_size: -; v_call: TRBV5-1
cdr3_aa: CASSFTERAEAFF; cdr3_nt: TGTGCCAGCAGCTTTACGGAGAGGGCTGAAGCTTTCTTT; d_call: -; j_call: TRBJ1-1; clone_size: -; v_call: TRBV7-7
cdr3_aa: CASSVDPSGGRQETQYF; cdr3_nt: TGTGCCAGCAGCGTAGACCCTAGCGGGGGCAGACAAGAGACCCAGTACTTC; d_call: TRBD2; j_call: TRBJ2-5; clone_size: -; v_call: TRBV9